In this sample, the clone carrying this T cell receptor (beta chain) turned up many times. This beta chain is an unintended read in a library built for alpha chains; its size means little. Time point: sample taken at primary tumor resection. Material for sequencing was whole RNA from tumor, nontumor lung or frozen PBMC, left unsorted. This sample was included in a study of spatial heterogeneity in lung cancer. About the research overall: An average of more than ten raw reads was observed per unique TCR and UMI combination.

TCRdb recomputed calls from the 5' RACE reads with MiXCR, one row per CDR3 protein. The sample lists 9,500 to 15,000 distinct CDR3 sequences; 6.2% were seen once. The sequence derives from a male donor with early-stage non-small cell lung cancer. The sequences come from normal lung tissue next to the tumor, collected at surgery.

The CDR3, as DNA: TGCAGCGTTGCTCTAGGGAGAATAGATACGCAGTATTTT. This sequence encodes CSVALGRIDTQYF. This rearrangement joins TRBV29-1 to TRBJ2-3, with D perhaps matching TRBD2 (5 bases). Germline CDR1 and CDR2: SQVTM and ANQGSEA. Trimming stripped 4 bases from V and 5 bases from J, with 13 bases between. The CDR3 is 13 residues long.